Each of the 20 T cell receptor beta chains below was sequenced from the same sample in a study of T-cell memory formation after mild COVID-19. TCRdb redid the calling of the 5' RACE reads with MiXCR, one entry per CDR3 protein. The sample carries roughly 380,000 distinct CDR3 sequences, around 27% recorded once. Source material: PBMCs or a T cell subset sorted from them (not recorded which). All receptors come from an adult woman who had mild COVID-19 (a few samples of this study predate the infection). Cell type and time point are not known.

V gene TRBV12-3 or TRBV12-4 combines with J gene TRBJ2-1; 9 nucleotides agree with TRBD1. After removal of 0 bases from V and 2 bases from J, the junction contained 5 bases not matched to a gene. This CDR3 is 17 amino acids long. CDR3 nucleotides: TGTGCCAGCAGTTTAGCGCGGACAGGGGACCCCTACAATGAGCAGTTCTTC. Translation: CASSLARTGDPYNEQFF.

This clonotype has a handful of counts. The chain couples TRBV3-1 to TRBJ2-4, with 7 bases aligning to TRBD1. Trimming at V came to 5 bases and at J to 6 bases, leaving 13 bases not matched to a gene. There are 16 residues in the CDR3. Germline V gene sequence: CDR1 LGHDT, CDR2 YNNKEL (reference sequence). For the CDR3, the DNA is TGTGCCAGCAGCGTGTCCTTCGGGACAGCCTCAAACATTCAGTACTTC. It encodes CASSVSFGTASNIQYF.

The rearrangement links TRBV25-1 to TRBJ2-7, with D tentatively TRBD1 or TRBD2 (5 bases each). Germline loops: CDR1 MGHDK, CDR2 SYGVNS. Trimming removed 1 base from V and 4 bases from J, with 14 bases in between. There are 15 residues in the CDR3. The CDR3 loop reads CASSESGGKGYEQYF. Here the CDR3 DNA reads TGTGCCAGCAGTGAATCTGGGGGTAAGGGATACGAGCAGTACTTC.

This clonotype came up many times. V usage is TRBV7-2 and J usage is TRBJ1-5; 11 bases line up with TRBD1. Unmatched junction bases numbered 2, after V lost 1 base and J lost 6 bases. The CDR3 length is 15 residues. Germline V CDR1 and CDR2: SGHTA, FQGNSA. The CDR3 DNA follows: TGTGCCAGCAGCTTAGGGACAGGGGGCCTTCAGCCCCAGCATTTT. This codes for CASSLGTGGLQPQHF.

This clonotype was seen a handful of times. This chain uses TRBV3-1 with TRBJ2-2, with D unresolved. Germline V gene data show CDR1 as LGHDT and CDR2 as YNNKEL (reference sequence). Trimming stripped 2 bases from V and 3 bases from J, with 7 bases between. The CDR3 runs to 14 residues. In nucleotides, the CDR3 is TGTGCCAGCAGCCAAATCCAGTACACCGGGGAGCTGTTTTTT. Its translation: CASSQIQYTGELFF.

J is TRBJ2-3 and V is TRBV18, with 9 positions matching TRBD2. The CDR3 runs 16 residues. The ends lost 4 bases at V and 4 bases at J; junction bases unmatched: 9. Germline-derived CDR1 and CDR2 are KGHSH and LQKENI. The CDR3 region has the DNA TGTGCCAGCTCACGGTCGGCGGGAGGGATGGCAGATACGCAGTATTTT. Protein: CASSRSAGGMADTQYF.

The J gene is TRBJ1-2, the V gene TRBV24-1, with D hard to call. Trimming removed 3 bases from V and 8 bases from J, with 12 bases in between. CDR3 length: 13 residues. CDR1 is KGHDR and CDR2 is SFDVKD in the germline V gene. The CDR3 protein is CATSDPGREGYTF. DNA for the CDR3: TGTGCCACCAGTGATCCTGGACGTGAAGGCTACACCTTC.

This clonotype was seen repeatedly, ten times or more. This chain connects TRBV12-3 or TRBV12-4 to TRBJ2-3, with 8 nucleotides matching TRBD1. The CDR3 loop spans 14 amino acids. The ends lost 5 bases at V and 3 bases at J; junction bases unmatched: 4. The CDR3 here is CASSPRTGTDTQYF. The CDR3 coding sequence is TGTGCCAGCAGTCCAAGGACAGGGACAGATACGCAGTATTTT.

This clonotype was counted between two and nine times. The V call is TRBV5-1, the J call TRBJ2-3; weak D call: TRBD2 (6 bases). The CDR3 loop spans 14 amino acids. V was shortened by 2 bases and J by 4 bases, with 11 bases between the two germline ends. The germline CDR1 and CDR2 sequences are SGHRS and YFSETQ. As DNA, the CDR3 is TGCGCCAGCAGCTTTGTGGAGGGACCAGATACGCAGTATTTT. Its translation is CASSFVEGPDTQYF.

This clonotype was recorded a few times. The chain uses TRBV12-3 or TRBV12-4 and TRBJ2-7; the match to TRBD2 covers 8 bases. Trimming cost V 4 bases and J 3 bases; bases outside gene matches: 2. The CDR3 loop spans 13 amino acids. In DNA form, the CDR3 reads TGTGCCAGCAGTTGGAGCGGGAGCTACGAGCAGTACTTC. Amino acids: CASSWSGSYEQYF.

V is TRBV6-2 or TRBV6-3 and J is TRBJ2-6; TRBD1 might be the D (6 bases). V lost 5 bases and J 1 base, leaving 9 bases between the germline ends. The CDR3 contains 15 residues. The germline V gene encodes CDR1 MNHEY and CDR2 SVGEGT. CDR3 nucleotides: TGTGCCAGCAGTCCCCAGGGGTCTGGGGCCAACGTCCTGACTTTC. It is translated as CASSPQGSGANVLTF.

The rearrangement joins TRBV7-9 to TRBJ1-2; D not certain. The CDR3 is made up of 16 amino acids. Trimming stripped 10 bases from V and 4 bases from J, with 25 bases between. Germline V gives CDR1 SEHNR, CDR2 FQNEAQ (reference sequence). The CDR3 DNA sequence: TGTGCCATCGCGCCCCCCGGCAGGCCTTTGAGCTATGGCTACACCTTC. Its translation is CAIAPPGRPLSYGYTF.

This rearrangement joins TRBV2 to TRBJ2-4; 9 bases fit TRBD1. Germline loops: CDR1 SNHLY, CDR2 FYNNEI. V dropped 6 bases and J dropped 9; count of bases not matched to a gene: 3. This CDR3 is built from 12 residues. CDR3 sequence: CASRGQGFIQYF. The CDR3 bases are TGTGCCAGCAGAGGACAGGGGTTCATTCAGTACTTC. Variable domain in full (rest from reference TRBV2 and TRBJ2-4): EPEVTQTPSHQVTQMGQEVILRCVPISNHLYFYWYRQILGQKVEFLVSFYNNEISEKSEIFDDQFSVERPDGSNFTLKIRSTKLEDSAMYFCASRGQGFIQYFGAGTRLSVL.

This chain links TRBV5-1 with TRBJ1-1, with TRBD1 identical over 10 bases. The CDR3 loop spans 17 amino acids. The germline V gene has CDR1 SGHRS and CDR2 YFSETQ. Losses at the gene ends were 2 bases for V and 5 bases for J; bases not matched to a gene: 12. CDR3 nucleotide sequence: TGCGCCAGCAGCTTAAGACAGGGGGCGCGTATGGATACTGAAGCTTTCTTT. It yields the protein CASSLRQGARMDTEAFF.

The rearrangement joins TRBV4-1 to TRBJ2-1; TRBD2 might be the D (6 bases). The CDR3 loop spans 16 amino acids. The V and J ends lost 3 bases and 2 bases respectively, with 14 bases between them. From germline, CDR1 is MGHRA and CDR2 YSYEKL. The CDR3 spells CASSHLGRTPYNEQFF. CDR3 coding DNA: TGCGCCAGCAGCCACCTTGGGAGGACCCCCTACAATGAGCAGTTCTTC.

V usage is TRBV3-1 and J usage is TRBJ1-1, with 7 bases lining up with TRBD1. V was pared by 4 bases and J by 11 bases, with 7 bases of the junction left unmatched. Looked up from germline, CDR1 is LGHDT and CDR2 is YNNKEL (reference sequence). The CDR3 contains 12 residues. CDR3 region: CASSLSGTAAFF. The CDR3 DNA sequence: TGTGCCAGCAGCCTCTCCGGGACAGCTGCTTTCTTT.

This chain joins TRBV24-1 and TRBJ1-1, with D maybe TRBD1 (6 bases). The CDR3 sequence is 13 residues long. The ends were cut back, 9 bases at V and 1 base at J, with 11 bases in the middle. Germline CDR1 is KGHDR and CDR2 is SFDVKD. Here the CDR3 reads CATAGRGNTEAFF. The CDR3 DNA follows: TGTGCCACCGCGGGCAGGGGGAACACTGAAGCTTTCTTT.

This chain connects TRBV5-1 to TRBJ2-2; no clear D gene. Germline V lookup: CDR1 SGHRS, CDR2 YFSETQ. This CDR3 spans 14 amino acids. Trimming removed 0 bases at V and 1 base at J, with 4 bases between. The CDR3 sequence is CASSLDRNTGELFF. CDR3 bases: TGCGCCAGCAGCTTGGACAGGAACACCGGGGAGCTGTTTTTT.

This clonotype was counted only a few times. The V and J genes are TRBV11-2 and TRBJ2-4; 12 bases are shared with TRBD2. CDR3 size: 15 residues. Germline V gene sequence: CDR1 SGHAT, CDR2 FQNNGV. The V gene end was trimmed by 1 base and the J gene end by 9 bases; junction bases not matched to a gene: 4. CDR3 nucleotides: TGTGCCAGCAGCTTAGGACTAGCGGGGGTCGGCATTCAGTACTTC. This encodes CASSLGLAGVGIQYF.

The chain employs TRBV29-1 and TRBJ1-1; 7 positions match TRBD1. With 3 bases clipped from V and 2 bases from J, the junction kept 6 bases outside the gene matches. The CDR3 spans 14 residues. Per the germline V gene, CDR1 is SQVTM and CDR2 is ANQGSEA. Here the CDR3 reads CSVETGTANTEAFF. CDR3 coding DNA: TGCAGCGTTGAGACCGGGACAGCAAACACTGAAGCTTTCTTT.